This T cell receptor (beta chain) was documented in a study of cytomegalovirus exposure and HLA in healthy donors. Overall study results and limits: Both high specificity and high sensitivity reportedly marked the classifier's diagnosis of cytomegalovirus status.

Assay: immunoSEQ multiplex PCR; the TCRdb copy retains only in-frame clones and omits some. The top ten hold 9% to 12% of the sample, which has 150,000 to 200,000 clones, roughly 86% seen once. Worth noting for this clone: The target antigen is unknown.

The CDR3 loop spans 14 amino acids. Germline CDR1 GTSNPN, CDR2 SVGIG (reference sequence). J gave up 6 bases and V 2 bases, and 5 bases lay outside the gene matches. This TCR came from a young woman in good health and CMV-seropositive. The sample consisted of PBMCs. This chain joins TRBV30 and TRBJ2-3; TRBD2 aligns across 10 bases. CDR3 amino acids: CAWSSGRASDTQYF. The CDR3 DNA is TGTGCCTGGAGTAGCGGGAGGGCTTCGGATACGCAGTATTTT.